Sequencing of this TCR beta chain was carried out in a study of blood T cell repertoires in COVID-19. The wider study: COVID-19 samples, acute and convalescent, were from the United States, Italy and Spain. Sample material is recorded as cDNA or gDNA derived from T cells, B-cell-depleted T cells, or PBMCs.

Per the original methods: Amplification of reference gene primers provided the estimated nucleated cell counts. Here immunoSEQ multiplex PCR was the method, and the copy in TCRdb shows in-frame clones only, minus some. That table gives V, J and clone size, and the DNA gave D and trimming. In the table there are some 200,000 clones, over 75% of which are singletons. The CDR3 loop spans 13 amino acids. Germline V lookup: CDR1 SGHRS, CDR2 YFSETQ. Trimming removed 6 bases from V and 1 base from J, with 10 bases in between. Sequencing input: peripheral blood. This TCR was recovered from a man aged 80 or over with acute or convalescent COVID-19. The V call is TRBV5-1, the J call TRBJ1-2; the D is unclear. CDR3 sequence reads: CASTPENNYGYTF. The CDR3 region has the DNA TGCGCCAGCACCCCGGAGAATAACTATGGCTACACCTTC.